The 24 T cell receptor beta chains reported below all come from one sample, sequenced in a study of beta chain features in type 1 diabetes. Sequenced material consisted of expressed TCRB transcripts (all of the isolated RNA was reverse transcribed). The repertoire was sequenced with immunoSEQ multiplex PCR; TCRdb's copy has only in-frame clones and lacks some. The table has nearly 700,000 clones, roughly 13% seen once. These receptors have no known antigen. General study points: Moderately but significantly shorter TCRB CDR3s were found in Type 1 diabetes patients in all four CD4+ subsets.

Sequences were obtained from naive CD4+ T cells from blood. These receptors were collected from a young man with type 1 diabetes.

This clone was observed a handful of times. The chain joins TRBV25-1 to TRBJ1-6; TRBD1 might be the D (6 bases). V lost 2 bases and J 11 bases, leaving 19 bases between the germline ends. Germline-derived CDR1 and CDR2 are MGHDK and SYGVNS. CDR3 length: 16 residues. In DNA form, the CDR3 reads TGTGCCAGCAGTGAAGAGGGGGGGACCCTCGGGGCACCCCTCCACTTT. It specifies CASSEEGGTLGAPLHF.

This clone occurred a few times. V and J are TRBV18 and TRBJ1-1; the D is unclear. Trimming took 2 bases from V and 3 from J, leaving 7 bases between them. Germline V gene lookup returns CDR1 KGHSH and CDR2 LQKENI. The CDR3 is 13 amino acids. The DNA of the CDR3 is TGTGCCAGCTCACCATGGATTGACACTGAAGCTTTCTTT. It is translated as CASSPWIDTEAFF.

The J gene is TRBJ2-1, the V gene TRBV5-6, with D possibly TRBD2 on 5 matching bases. The CDR3 sequence is 13 residues long. Germline lookup yields CDR1 SGHDT and CDR2 YYEEEE. Trimming took 4 bases from V and 7 from J, leaving 12 bases between them. The CDR3 loop reads CASSVPGSNEQFF. CDR3 DNA: TGTGCCAGCAGCGTACCGGGGAGTAATGAGCAGTTCTTC. Together with reference TRBV5-6 and TRBJ2-1, the CDR3 gives the full variable domain: DAGVTQSPTHLIKTRGQQVTLRCSPKSGHDTVSWYQQALGQGPQFIFQYYEEEERQRGNFPDRFSGHQFPNYSSELNVNALLLGDSALYLCASSVPGSNEQFFGPGTRLTVL.

This chain uses TRBV7-9 with TRBJ2-7; 10 positions match TRBD2. J lost 6 bases, V lost 2 bases, and 7 bases had no gene match. Germline values: CDR1 SEHNR, CDR2 FQNEAQ (reference sequence). There are 15 residues in the CDR3. The CDR3 bases are TGTGCCAGCAGCTTATACCCTAGCGGGGGAGGCGAGCAGTACTTC. Translated, it gives CASSLYPSGGGEQYF. The variable domain in full, with the rest retrieved from reference TRBV7-9 and TRBJ2-7, is DTGVSQNPRHKITKRGQNVTFRCDPISEHNRLYWYRQTLGQGPEFLTYFQNEAQLEKSRLLSDRFSAERPKGSFSTLEIQRTEQGDSAMYLCASSLYPSGGGEQYFGPGTRLTVT.

This clone showed up just a few times. In DNA form, the CDR3 reads TGTGCCAGCAGTTACGTGGGCGGCTCGACCCAGTACTTC. Its protein is CASSYVGGSTQYF. The chain is built from TRBV6-6 and TRBJ2-5; D unclear. Per germline, CDR1 MNHNY and CDR2 SVGAGI (reference sequence). V lost 2 bases, J lost 7 bases, and 11 bases lay in between. CDR3 length: 13 amino acids.

V usage is TRBV4-1 and J usage is TRBJ2-5; D is perhaps TRBD2 (5 bases). The CDR3 length is 14 residues. Germline loops: CDR1 MGHRA, CDR2 YSYEKL. The ends were cut back, 3 bases at V and 3 bases at J, with 11 bases in the middle. The CDR3: CASSQAGPKETQYF. The CDR3 DNA reads as TGCGCCAGCAGCCAGGCGGGCCCAAAAGAGACCCAGTACTTC.

J is TRBJ2-1 and V is TRBV7-8, with 7 bases matching TRBD1. With V trimmed by 5 bases and J by 5 bases, 9 bases remained unmatched. This CDR3 is built from 15 residues. In germline, CDR1 is SGHVS, CDR2 FQNEAQ. CDR3 nucleotides: TGTGCCAGCAGCCCCCGGGACAGTAATAACAATGAGCAGTTCTTC. Its protein product is CASSPRDSNNNEQFF.

This clone was detected a few times. The chain recombines TRBV10-3 with TRBJ1-1; possible D gene TRBD1, 6 bases. Germline lookup yields CDR1 ENHRY and CDR2 SYGVKD. This CDR3 is 12 amino acids long. The V gene lost 4 bases and the J gene lost 11 bases, with 14 bases spanning the gap. The CDR3 coding sequence is TGTGCCATCAGTGTCCCAGGGGCGCCGGCTTTCTTT. It specifies CAISVPGAPAFF.

The chain uses TRBV2 and TRBJ2-1; D perhaps matches TRBD1 (5 bases). The CDR3 loop spans 16 amino acids. Deletions cut 0 bases from V and 0 bases from J, with 9 bases between. CDR1 SNHLY and CDR2 FYNNEI come from the germline V gene. The CDR3 reads CASSEAWQGSYNEQFF. The CDR3 DNA follows: TGTGCCAGCAGTGAAGCGTGGCAGGGCTCCTACAATGAGCAGTTCTTC. Supplemented by reference TRBV2 and TRBJ2-1, the full variable domain reads EPEVTQTPSHQVTQMGQEVILRCVPISNHLYFYWYRQILGQKVEFLVSFYNNEISEKSEIFDDQFSVERPDGSNFTLKIRSTKLEDSAMYFCASSEAWQGSYNEQFFGPGTRLTVL.

J is TRBJ2-1 and V is TRBV6-6; D is possibly TRBD2 (5 bases). In germline, CDR1 is MNHNY, CDR2 SVGAGI (reference sequence). Trimming left V 2 bases short and J 15 bases short, with 14 bases between. CDR3 length equals 12 residues. CDR3 amino acids: CASSYMLALSFF. CDR3 sequence (DNA): TGTGCCAGCAGTTACATGCTAGCACTATCGTTCTTC.

This clone was seen a few times. This chain uses TRBV5-4 with TRBJ2-3; 8 bases map to TRBD2. Germline values: CDR1 SGHNT, CDR2 YYREEE (reference sequence). The V gene end was trimmed by 4 bases and the J gene end by 0 bases; junction bases not matched to a gene: 4. The CDR3 length is 15 residues. The CDR3 DNA follows: TGTGCCAGCAGCCGAGCGGGGGTTAGCACAGATACGCAGTATTTT. Protein sequence: CASSRAGVSTDTQYF.

This clone was seen more than once but under ten times. The genes are TRBV27 and TRBJ1-1; D is possibly TRBD1 (5 bases). The CDR3 length is 13 residues. In germline, CDR1 is MNHEY, CDR2 SMNVEV (reference sequence). V gave up 6 bases and J gave up 0 bases, with 8 bases separating them. CDR3 DNA sequence: TGTGCCAGCAGGGGGACCCTGAACACTGAAGCTTTCTTT. It codes for CASRGTLNTEAFF.

This clone was picked up a small number of times. The V and J genes are TRBV6-1 and TRBJ1-5, with D maybe TRBD1 (6 bases). Trimming removed 4 bases at V and 3 bases at J, with 16 bases between. The germline CDR1 and CDR2 sequences are MNHNS and SASEGT. This CDR3 comprises 16 residues. The CDR3 protein is CASSGRTAFDNQPQHF. The DNA for the CDR3 is TGTGCCAGCAGTGGACGGACAGCCTTTGACAATCAGCCCCAGCATTTT.

The J gene is TRBJ1-2, the V gene TRBV28; unclear D gene. Trimming stripped 3 bases from V and 4 bases from J, with 9 bases between. The germline gives CDR1 MDHEN, CDR2 SYDVKM. This CDR3 has 13 residues. The CDR3 DNA is TGTGCCAGCAGTTTTAGCGCGCTCTATGGCTACACCTTC. It is translated as CASSFSALYGYTF.

The chain has TRBV7-2 and TRBJ1-2; D unclear. There are 15 residues in the CDR3. Between the trimmed V and J ends, which lost 2 bases and 2 bases, there was a span of 12 bases. Germline V lookup: CDR1 SGHTA, CDR2 FQGNSA. The CDR3 DNA reads TGTGCCAGCAGCTTAATCAACGGCCACAACTATGGCTACACCTTC. Its translation: CASSLINGHNYGYTF.

Points on this clone: This CDR3 is also generated by other DNA sequences in the sample. The chain is built from TRBV30 and TRBJ1-3; D remains ambiguous. Germline V gives CDR1 GTSNPN, CDR2 SVGIG (reference sequence). The length of the CDR3 is 13 residues. Trimming shortened V by 2 bases and J by 0 bases, and 5 bases separated the two germline ends. CDR3 sequence reads: CAWSLSSGNTIYF. The CDR3, as DNA: TGTGCCTGGAGTCTGAGCTCTGGAAACACCATATATTTT.

J is TRBJ1-3 and V is TRBV19, with a weak D call TRBD1 (5 bases). V was pared by 5 bases and J by 0 bases, with 11 bases between. The CDR3 contains 15 residues. The germline V gene encodes CDR1 LNHDA and CDR2 SQIVND (reference sequence). The CDR3, as DNA: TGTGCCAGTAGTTCCCTTGACAGCTCTGGAAACACCATATATTTT. Protein sequence: CASSSLDSSGNTIYF.

The chain is built from TRBV7-8 and TRBJ2-3; perhaps TRBD1 as D (5 bases). Germline loops: CDR1 SGHVS, CDR2 FQNEAQ. V was cut by 2 bases and J by 2 bases, with 11 bases left in between. This CDR3 region has 15 residues. This chain's CDR3 is CASSLTGRDTDTQYF. CDR3 DNA sequence: TGTGCCAGCAGCTTAACCGGCAGGGACACAGATACGCAGTATTTT.

The table lists this clone with a few counts. The chain couples TRBV14 to TRBJ2-5; TRBD2 agrees at 9 bases. Germline CDR1 is SGHDN and CDR2 is FVKESK. The CDR3 spans 16 residues. With V trimmed by 1 base and J by 1 base, 4 bases remained unmatched. The DNA of the CDR3 is TGTGCCAGCAGCCAAGTAGCGGGGGCCCCCCAAGAGACCCAGTACTTC. Residues: CASSQVAGAPQETQYF.

The chain employs TRBV5-8 and TRBJ2-5, with D possibly TRBD1 on 6 matching bases. Trimming cost V 1 base and J 5 bases, with 6 bases left between them. The CDR3 covers 12 residues. The germline V gene encodes CDR1 SGHTS and CDR2 YDEGEE. Here the CDR3 DNA reads TGTGCCAGCAGCTTGACAGGGGAGACCCAGTACTTC. It is translated as CASSLTGETQYF. Based on the CDR3 plus reference TRBV5-8 and TRBJ2-5, the full variable domain is EAGVTQSPTHLIKTRGQQATLRCSPISGHTSVYWYQQALGLGLQFLLWYDEGEERNRGNFPPRFSGRQFPNYSSELNVNALELEDSALYLCASSLTGETQYFGPGTRLLVL.

The V and J genes are TRBV21-1 and TRBJ2-2; TRBD2, the D gene given by the table, was not confirmed from the DNA. TRBV21-1 is a documented pseudogene. The CDR3 covers 17 residues. CDR3 in amino acids: CASSMTSGATNTGELFF. The CDR3 DNA follows: TGTGCCAGCAGCATGACTAGCGGGGCAACGAACACCGGGGAGCTGTTTTTT.

This clone was observed a few times. The gene calls are TRBV5-1 and TRBJ2-1; D remains ambiguous. In germline, CDR1 is SGHRS, CDR2 YFSETQ. The CDR3 totals 11 residues. The V and J ends lost 2 bases and 7 bases respectively, with 4 bases between them. The CDR3 nucleotides read TGCGCCAGCAGCTTTCTGAATGAGCAGTTCTTC. Translated, it gives CASSFLNEQFF. The entire variable domain, with the rest obtained from reference TRBV5-1 and TRBJ2-1, is as follows: KAGVTQTPRYLIKTRGQQVTLSCSPISGHRSVSWYQQTPGQGLQFLFEYFSETQRNKGNFPGRFSGRQFSNSRSEMNVSTLELGDSALYLCASSFLNEQFFGPGTRLTVL.

This clone was seen a handful of times. This sample includes further DNA sequences coding for the same CDR3. The rearrangement uses TRBV30 and TRBJ2-3; D assignment may be TRBD1 or TRBD2 (6 bases each). Trimming pared 0 bases from V and 0 bases from J, leaving 7 bases between. This CDR3 contains 14 residues. Germline CDR1 reads GTSNPN; CDR2 reads SVGIG (reference sequence). The CDR3 sequence: CAWSVGGSTDTQYF. The CDR3 nucleotides read TGTGCCTGGAGTGTAGGGGGGAGCACAGATACGCAGTATTTT.

The chain joins TRBV4-1 to TRBJ2-4, with TRBD1 matching over 9 bases. Per the germline V gene, CDR1 is MGHRA and CDR2 is YSYEKL. Trimming cost V 1 base and J 7 bases; bases outside gene matches: 8. The length of the CDR3 is 16 residues. For the CDR3, the DNA is TGCGCCAGCAGCCAAGTCCCGGACAGGGGTTGGAACATTCAGTACTTC. Translated: CASSQVPDRGWNIQYF.